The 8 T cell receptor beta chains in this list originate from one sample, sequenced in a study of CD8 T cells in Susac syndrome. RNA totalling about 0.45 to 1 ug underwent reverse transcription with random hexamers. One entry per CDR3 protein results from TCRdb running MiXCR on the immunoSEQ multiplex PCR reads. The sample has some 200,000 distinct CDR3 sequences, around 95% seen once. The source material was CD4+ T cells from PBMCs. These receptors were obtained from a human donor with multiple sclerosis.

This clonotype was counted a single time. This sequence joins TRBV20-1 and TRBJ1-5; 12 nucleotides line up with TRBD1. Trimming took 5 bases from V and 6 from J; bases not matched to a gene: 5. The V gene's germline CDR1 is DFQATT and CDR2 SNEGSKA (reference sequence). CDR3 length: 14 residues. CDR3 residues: CSASGQGAGQPQHF. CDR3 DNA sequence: TGCAGTGCTTCGGGACAGGGGGCTGGTCAGCCCCAGCATTTT.

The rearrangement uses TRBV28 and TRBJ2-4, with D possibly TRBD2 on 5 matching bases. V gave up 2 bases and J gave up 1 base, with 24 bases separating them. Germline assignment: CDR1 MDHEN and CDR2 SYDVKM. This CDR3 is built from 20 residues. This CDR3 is CASSLPSGELTVGAKNIQYF. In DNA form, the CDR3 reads TGTGCCAGCAGTTTACCCAGCGGCGAATTAACAGTTGGGGCCAAAAACATTCAGTACTTC. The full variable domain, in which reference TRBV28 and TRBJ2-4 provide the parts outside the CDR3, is DVKVTQSSRYLVKRTGEKVFLECVQDMDHENMFWYRQDPGLGLRLIYFSYDVKMKEKGDIPEGYSVSREKKERFSLILESASTNQTSMYLCASSLPSGELTVGAKNIQYFGAGTRLSVL.

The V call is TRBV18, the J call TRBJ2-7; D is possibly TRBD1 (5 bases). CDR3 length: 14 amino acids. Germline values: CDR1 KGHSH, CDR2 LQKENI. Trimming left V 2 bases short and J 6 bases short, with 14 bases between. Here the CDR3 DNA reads TGTGCCAGCTCACCAGGGCAGGGTTATACCGAGCAGTACTTC. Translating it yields CASSPGQGYTEQYF.

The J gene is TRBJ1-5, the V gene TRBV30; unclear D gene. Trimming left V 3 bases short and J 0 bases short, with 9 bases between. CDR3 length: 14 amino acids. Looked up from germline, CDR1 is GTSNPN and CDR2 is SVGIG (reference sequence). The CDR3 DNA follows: TGTGCCTGGAGCCAGACCCTTAGCAATCAGCCCCAGCATTTT. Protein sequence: CAWSQTLSNQPQHF.

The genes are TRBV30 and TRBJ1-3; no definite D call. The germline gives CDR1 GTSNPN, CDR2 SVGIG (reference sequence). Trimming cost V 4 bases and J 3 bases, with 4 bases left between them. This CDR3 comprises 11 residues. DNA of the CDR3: TGTGCCTGGAAAAGTGGAAACACCATATATTTT. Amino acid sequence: CAWKSGNTIYF.

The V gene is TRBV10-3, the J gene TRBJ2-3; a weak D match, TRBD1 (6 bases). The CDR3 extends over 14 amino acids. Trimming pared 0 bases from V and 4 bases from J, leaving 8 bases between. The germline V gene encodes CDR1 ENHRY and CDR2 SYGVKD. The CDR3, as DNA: TGTGCCATCAGTGAGTCGAGGGGGTCAGATACGCAGTATTTT. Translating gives CAISESRGSDTQYF.

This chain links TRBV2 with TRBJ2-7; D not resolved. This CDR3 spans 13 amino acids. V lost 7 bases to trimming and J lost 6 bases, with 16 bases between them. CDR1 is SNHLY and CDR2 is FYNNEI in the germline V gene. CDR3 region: CASNDRTAGEQYF. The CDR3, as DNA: TGTGCCAGCAACGATCGGACCGCTGGCGAGCAGTACTTC.

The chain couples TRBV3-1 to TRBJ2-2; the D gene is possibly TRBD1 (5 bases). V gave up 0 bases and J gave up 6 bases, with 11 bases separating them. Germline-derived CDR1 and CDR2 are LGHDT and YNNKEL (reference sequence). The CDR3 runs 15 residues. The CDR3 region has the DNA TGTGCCAGCAGCCAAGATCGGCAGGGCCCCGGGGAGCTGTTTTTT. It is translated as CASSQDRQGPGELFF.